This T cell receptor (beta chain) was found in a study of blood T cell repertoires in COVID-19. About the research overall: The analysed material was cDNA or gDNA that came from T cells, B-cell-depleted T cells, or PBMCs.

Study members were between about 18 and 100 years old and lived in approximately 25 US regions. Shortly before study entry, within 2 weeks, exposed participants had met a COVID-19 case. Germline loops: CDR1 GTSNPN, CDR2 SVGIG (reference sequence). V was trimmed by 3 bases and J by 6 bases, leaving 11 bases between them. This CDR3 is 13 amino acids long. Per the original methods: Nucleated cell number was recorded as an estimate derived from reference gene primer amplification. Only in-frame clones appear in the TCRdb table, and some are missing; sequencing was by immunoSEQ multiplex PCR. From that table come the V and J calls and clone size; the DNA was used to work out D and trimming. The repertoire consists of about 370,000 clones, with approximately 91% occurring once and the leading ten covering more than 0.85%. This clone was seen once.

Source material: PBMCs or T cells enriched from blood (not recorded which). This receptor was taken from a woman aged 40 to 50 who had been exposed to COVID-19. The chain uses TRBV30 and TRBJ2-2, with D unresolved. This CDR3 is CAWSHDGAGELFF. Here the CDR3 DNA reads TGTGCCTGGAGCCACGACGGAGCCGGGGAGCTGTTTTTT. Using reference TRBV30 and TRBJ2-2 for the parts outside the CDR3, the full variable domain is SQTIHQWPATLVQPVGSPLSLECTVEGTSNPNLYWYRQAAGRGLQLLFYSVGIGQISSEVPQNLSASRPQDRQFILSSKKLLLSDSGFYLCAWSHDGAGELFFGEGSRLTVL.